These 15 T cell receptor beta chains share one sample of origin, sequenced in a study of blood T cells in healthy people across ages. A J-beta primer mix and a sample-barcoded 5' primer were used in a second PCR of roughly 6 to 12 cycles. One entry per CDR3 protein results from TCRdb running MiXCR on the 5' RACE reads. Of around 710,000 distinct CDR3 sequences listed, around 40% are singletons. Material: blood. These receptors all come from a woman in her sixties or seventies in good health.

The V call is TRBV3-1, the J call TRBJ1-5; TRBD1 might be the D (5 bases). Germline V lookup: CDR1 LGHDT, CDR2 YNNKEL (reference sequence). The CDR3 extends over 14 amino acids. V shed 4 bases and J shed 6 bases, with 13 bases lying between them. In DNA, the CDR3 is TGTGCCAGCAGCCGGCAGGGTATGGCTCAGCCCCAGCATTTT. Amino acid sequence: CASSRQGMAQPQHF.

The chain employs TRBV20-1 and TRBJ2-4, with 9 bases identical to TRBD1. The J call is doubtful: the DNA matches TRBJ2-7 better. The length of the CDR3 is 16 residues. From germline, CDR1 is DFQATT and CDR2 SNEGSKA (reference sequence). CDR3 in amino acids: CSGVSATGGQFHEQYF. The CDR3 coding sequence is TGCAGTGGGGTTTCCGCGACAGGGGGGCAGTTCCACGAGCAGTACTTC.

This clonotype was seen more than once but under ten times. This chain uses TRBV28 with TRBJ2-4; D tentatively reads TRBD1 or TRBD2 (5 bases each). Looked up from germline, CDR1 is MDHEN and CDR2 is SYDVKM. This CDR3 is built from 16 residues. Trimming shortened V by 6 bases and J by 0 bases, and 15 bases separated the two germline ends. CDR3 in amino acids: CASSTRDRLAKNIQYF. Written as DNA, the CDR3 is TGTGCCAGCAGCACGAGGGACCGTCTAGCCAAAAACATTCAGTACTTC.

The rearrangement uses TRBV7-8 and TRBJ2-1, with 12 bases fitting TRBD2. From germline, CDR1 is SGHVS and CDR2 FQNEAQ. V dropped 5 bases and J dropped 4; count of bases not matched to a gene: 3. CDR3 length: 15 amino acids. The CDR3 loop is CASSITSGGYNEQFF. The CDR3 DNA reads as TGTGCCAGCAGCATTACTAGCGGGGGGTACAATGAGCAGTTCTTC.

The V gene is TRBV2, the J gene TRBJ2-1; 14 positions match TRBD2. The CDR3 has 19 amino acids. Germline assignment: CDR1 SNHLY and CDR2 FYNNEI. The V gene end was trimmed by 4 bases and the J gene end by 6 bases; junction bases not matched to a gene: 14. CDR3 DNA sequence: TGTGCCAGCAGTGCGACCCCGGGACTAGCGGGAGATCCTGGCAATGAGCAGTTCTTC. Residues: CASSATPGLAGDPGNEQFF.

The gene calls are TRBV7-9 and TRBJ1-2; 8 bases align to TRBD1. The CDR3 extends over 17 amino acids. CDR1 and CDR2 (germline): SEHNR, FQNEAQ (reference sequence). V lost 2 bases, J lost 3 bases, and 11 bases stayed unmatched. The CDR3: CASSLSSGGVFHYGYTF. The CDR3 DNA is TGTGCCAGCAGCTTATCCTCAGGGGGCGTTTTCCACTATGGCTACACCTTC.

The J gene is TRBJ2-1, the V gene TRBV13, with D possibly TRBD2 on 5 matching bases. Trimming removed 0 bases from V and 9 bases from J, with 12 bases in between. The CDR3 runs to 14 residues. Per germline, CDR1 PRHDT and CDR2 FYEKMQ (reference sequence). The DNA of the CDR3 is TGTGCCAGCAGCTTAGGGGCGGGTCGGAGTGAGCAGTTCTTC. As protein: CASSLGAGRSEQFF.

On this clonotype itself: At one boundary the junction diverges from the germline segment, which might be a read error. The chain uses TRBV7-3 and TRBJ2-5; possibly TRBD1 for D (6 bases). Germline V gene sequence: CDR1 SGHTA, CDR2 FQGTGA. This CDR3 region has 13 residues. The CDR3 spells CASSPTGAQGYFF. CDR3 bases: TGTGCCAGCAGTCCCACCGGCGCCCAGGGGTACTTCTTC.

The gene calls are TRBV5-1 and TRBJ2-3; D remains unclear. Trimming cost V 0 bases and J 1 base, with 15 bases left between them. Germline lookup yields CDR1 SGHRS and CDR2 YFSETQ. This CDR3 is built from 17 residues. The CDR3 sequence is CASSLAGNGPGTDTQYF. Here the CDR3 DNA reads TGCGCCAGCAGCTTGGCAGGAAATGGCCCCGGCACAGATACGCAGTATTTT.

The chain has TRBV5-1 and TRBJ1-1; TRBD1 is a possible D gene (5 bases). The ends were cut back, 4 bases at V and 8 bases at J, with 12 bases in the middle. This CDR3 has 12 residues. Germline V gives CDR1 SGHRS, CDR2 YFSETQ. The CDR3 region has the DNA TGCGCCAGCAGCATACCGCCAGGGGAAGCTTTCTTT. The encoded protein is CASSIPPGEAFF.

The chain combines TRBV6-2 or TRBV6-3 with TRBJ2-2; D unresolved. The CDR3 spans 12 residues. Trimming took 10 bases from V and 5 from J, leaving 11 bases between them. The V gene's germline CDR1 is MNHEY and CDR2 SVGEGT. The CDR3 bases are TGTGCCATAACTCTACCTACCGGGGAGCTGTTTTTT. Amino acids: CAITLPTGELFF.

This chain uses TRBV12-3 or TRBV12-4 with TRBJ1-1, with D perhaps matching TRBD1 (5 bases). The CDR3 covers 12 residues. V was clipped by 3 bases and J by 9 bases, with 11 bases between them. CDR3 in amino acids: CASSFFGGKAFF. DNA for the CDR3: TGTGCCAGCAGTTTTTTTGGGGGGAAAGCTTTCTTT.

This chain uses TRBV13 with TRBJ1-2; weak D call: TRBD1 (5 bases). Germline assignment: CDR1 PRHDT and CDR2 FYEKMQ (reference sequence). This CDR3 has 16 residues. Deletions cut 5 bases from V and 4 bases from J, with 20 bases between. The CDR3 region has the DNA TGTGCCAGCAGCCCCCAAGGGACGGACCACACCTATGGCTACACCTTC. Amino acids: CASSPQGTDHTYGYTF.

The rearrangement links TRBV7-3 to TRBJ2-1, with 11 bases fitting TRBD2. Germline loops: CDR1 SGHTA, CDR2 FQGTGA. Trimming removed 3 bases from V and 4 bases from J; junction bases left unmatched: 5. The CDR3 extends over 16 amino acids. The CDR3 sequence is CASSFTTSGRYNEQFF. The CDR3, as DNA: TGTGCCAGCAGCTTCACAACTAGCGGGAGATACAATGAGCAGTTCTTC.

This clonotype was detected a few times. This chain links TRBV12-3 or TRBV12-4 with TRBJ2-3, with D perhaps TRBD2 (6 bases). V lost 6 bases to trimming and J lost 4 bases, with 14 bases between them. CDR3 size: 14 residues. The CDR3 is CASRRREDADTQYF. CDR3 nucleotides: TGTGCCAGCAGGCGAAGGGAGGACGCAGATACGCAGTATTTT.